This TCR beta chain was found in a study of metastatic and nonmetastatic thyroid tumors. From germline, CDR1 is MDHEN and CDR2 SYDVKM. This CDR3 contains 12 residues. The germline V and J ends were trimmed by 6 bases and 4 bases, with 10 bases remaining between them. TCRdb re-analyzed the PCR reads using MiXCR. Seen here are some 6,800 clones, about a third observed once, and the top ten hold roughly a third. Thyroid surgery was preceded by no treatment in any patient. This rearrangement joins TRBV28 to TRBJ2-7; possibly TRBD1 for D (5 bases). Sequenced: adjacent normal tissue. This clonotype was sampled from a female donor with papillary thyroid cancer or a benign thyroid nodule (not recorded which). Some clones in this sample may be carry-over from other donors' samples. The CDR3 protein is CASRLTVYEQYF. Written as DNA, the CDR3 is TGTGCCAGCAGGCTGACAGTTTACGAGCAGTACTTC.